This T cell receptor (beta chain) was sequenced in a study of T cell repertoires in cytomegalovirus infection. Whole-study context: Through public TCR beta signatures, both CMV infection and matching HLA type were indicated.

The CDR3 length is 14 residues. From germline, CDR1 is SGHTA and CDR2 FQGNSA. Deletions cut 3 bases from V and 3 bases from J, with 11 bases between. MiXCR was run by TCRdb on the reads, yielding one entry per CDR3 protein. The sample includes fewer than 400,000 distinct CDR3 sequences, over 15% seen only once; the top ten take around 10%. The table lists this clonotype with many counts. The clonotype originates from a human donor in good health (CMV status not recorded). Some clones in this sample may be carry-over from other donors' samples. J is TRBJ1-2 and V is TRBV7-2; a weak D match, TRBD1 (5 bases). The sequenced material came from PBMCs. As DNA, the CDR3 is TGTGCCAGCAGCTTGGGGGGGTACGACTATGGCTACACCTTC. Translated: CASSLGGYDYGYTF.